This entry is about one T cell receptor beta chain. As yet, its antigen is unknown. The V end was cut by 8 bases, the J end by 0 bases, with 14 bases between. The germline CDR1 and CDR2 sequences are DFQATT and SNEGSKA (reference sequence). The CDR3 runs to 14 residues. The TCR beta cDNA libraries contained unique molecular identifiers. Starting from roughly 1 to 10 million T cells, the study yielded 500,000 or so cDNA molecules. One entry per CDR3 protein, called by TCRdb with MiXCR from the PCR reads. The sample has about 460,000 distinct CDR3 sequences; under 55% are singletons. This sample stems from a study of post-analysis software for immune sequencing data. In the study overall: The patients showed relapsing-remitting, secondary progressive and progressive-relapsing multiple sclerosis courses. Study results and caveats: Multiple sclerosis patients showed significantly lower normalized Chao1 diversity than controls did. Four to six TRBV segments (TRBV5-6, TRBV5-1 and TRBV20-1 among them) occurred more frequently in patients than in controls. Same-batch samples co-clustered strongly by F measure.

Sequencing was carried out using blood. The V gene is TRBV20-1, the J gene TRBJ2-1, with D possibly matching TRBD1 (6 bases). The origin of this receptor is a girl aged 10 to 17 with multiple sclerosis. In DNA, the CDR3 is TGCAGTATGCTACAGGGAAGCTCCTACAATGAGCAGTTCTTC. It is translated as CSMLQGSSYNEQFF.